This TCR beta chain was documented in a study of shared clonotypes between healthy human individuals. General study points: Expectations were that clonotype sharing among donors would be affected by sequencing depth.

This CDR3 spans 11 amino acids. Germline V gene data show CDR1 as SGHTA and CDR2 as FQGNSA. Trimming took off 5 bases at V and 4 bases at J, with 5 bases between the two ends. This clone was counted a single time. Its target is unknown. An assay was performed, and its level was deep. The protocol was immunoSEQ multiplex PCR, while the TCRdb copy is restricted to in-frame clones and leaves out a portion. The top ten hold 1.2% to 1.5% of the sample, which has over a million clones, under 80% seen once. Sequences were obtained from memory CD4+ T cells sorted from blood. Indicated subset: CD45RA-negative fraction. The TCR was taken from a man younger than 35 in good health. This chain connects TRBV7-2 to TRBJ1-2, with D hard to call. CDR3 sequence reads: CASSRTYGYTF. In DNA, the CDR3 is TGTGCCAGCAGCCGTACCTATGGCTACACCTTC.